This TCR beta chain was recovered during a study of OX40 agonist ivuxolimab in advanced cancers. Germline assignment: CDR1 SEHNR and CDR2 FQNEAQ (reference sequence). Trimming took 1 base from V and 3 from J, leaving 9 bases between them. The CDR3 consists of 14 residues. TCRdb's table, derived via immunoSEQ multiplex PCR, lists solely in-frame clones and lacks some. The repertoire has roughly 13,000 clones, roughly 78% of them found once; the top ten carry around 14%. This TCR derives from an adult with an advanced solid tumor such as melanoma, head and neck, liver or kidney cancer. The chain has TRBV7-9 and TRBJ1-1; D ambiguous. This specimen consisted of CD4+ or CD8+ T cells sorted from blood, obtained in a trial of the OX40 agonist ivuxolimab. The CDR3 here is CASSLGASHTEAFF. CDR3 sequence (DNA): TGTGCCAGCAGCTTAGGAGCGTCCCACACTGAAGCTTTCTTT.